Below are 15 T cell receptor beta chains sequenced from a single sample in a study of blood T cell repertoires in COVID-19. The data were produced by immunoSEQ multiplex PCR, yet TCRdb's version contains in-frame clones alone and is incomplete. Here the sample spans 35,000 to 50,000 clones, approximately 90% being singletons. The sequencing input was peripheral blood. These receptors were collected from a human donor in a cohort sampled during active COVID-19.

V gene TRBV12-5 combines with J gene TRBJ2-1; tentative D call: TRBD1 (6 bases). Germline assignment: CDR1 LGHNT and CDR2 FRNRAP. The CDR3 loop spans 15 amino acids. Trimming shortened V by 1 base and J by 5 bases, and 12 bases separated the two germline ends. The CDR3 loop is CASGLDRVINNEQFF. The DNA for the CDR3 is TGTGCTAGTGGTTTGGACAGGGTAATCAACAATGAGCAGTTCTTC.

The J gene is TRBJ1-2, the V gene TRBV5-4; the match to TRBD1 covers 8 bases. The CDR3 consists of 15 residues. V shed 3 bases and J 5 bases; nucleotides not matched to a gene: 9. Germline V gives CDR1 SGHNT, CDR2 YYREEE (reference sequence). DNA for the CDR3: TGTGCCAGCAGCTGGACGGGACAGGCCATATATGGCTACACCTTC. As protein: CASSWTGQAIYGYTF.

As DNA, the CDR3 is TGTGCCAGCAGTGAAGAATGGGCAGGGTTTGGCTACACCTTC. Protein product: CASSEEWAGFGYTF. The chain links TRBV6-1 to TRBJ1-2, with D perhaps matching TRBD1 (5 bases). Germline V gene data show CDR1 as MNHNS and CDR2 as SASEGT. The CDR3 covers 14 residues. Trimming took off 1 base at V and 7 bases at J, with 13 bases between the two ends.

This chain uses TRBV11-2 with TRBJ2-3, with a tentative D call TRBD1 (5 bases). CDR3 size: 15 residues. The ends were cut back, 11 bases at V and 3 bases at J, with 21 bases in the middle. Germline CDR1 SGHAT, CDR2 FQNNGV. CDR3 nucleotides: TGTGCCTATTGGATCAGGGATATAGGGACAGATACGCAGTATTTT. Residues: CAYWIRDIGTDTQYF.

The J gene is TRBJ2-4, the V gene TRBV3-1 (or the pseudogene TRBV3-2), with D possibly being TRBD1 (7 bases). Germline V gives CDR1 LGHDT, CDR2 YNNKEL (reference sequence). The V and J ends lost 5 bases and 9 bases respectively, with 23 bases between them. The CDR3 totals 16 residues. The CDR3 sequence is CASSISGQGEWGIQYF. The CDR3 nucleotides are TGTGCCAGCAGCATAAGCGGGCAGGGGGAATGGGGCATTCAGTACTTC.

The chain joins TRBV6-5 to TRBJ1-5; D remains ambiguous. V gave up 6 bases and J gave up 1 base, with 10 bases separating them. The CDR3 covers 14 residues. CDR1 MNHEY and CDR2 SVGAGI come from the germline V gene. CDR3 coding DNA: TGTGCCAGCAGCCCGGCGGCCAGCAATCAGCCCCAGCATTTT. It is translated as CASSPAASNQPQHF.

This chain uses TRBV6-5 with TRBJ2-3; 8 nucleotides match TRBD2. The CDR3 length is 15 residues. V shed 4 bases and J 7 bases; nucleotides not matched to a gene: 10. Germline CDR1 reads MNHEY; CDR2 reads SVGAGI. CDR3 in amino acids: CASSSTSGAGNTQYF. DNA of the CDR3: TGTGCCAGCAGTTCAACTAGCGGCGCGGGGAATACGCAGTATTTT.

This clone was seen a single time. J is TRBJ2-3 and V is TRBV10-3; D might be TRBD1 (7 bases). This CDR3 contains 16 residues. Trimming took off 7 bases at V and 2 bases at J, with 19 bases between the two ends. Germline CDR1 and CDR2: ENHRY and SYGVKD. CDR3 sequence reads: CAINGPDRDSTDTQYF. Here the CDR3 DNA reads TGTGCCATCAACGGCCCCGACAGGGACTCCACAGATACGCAGTATTTT.

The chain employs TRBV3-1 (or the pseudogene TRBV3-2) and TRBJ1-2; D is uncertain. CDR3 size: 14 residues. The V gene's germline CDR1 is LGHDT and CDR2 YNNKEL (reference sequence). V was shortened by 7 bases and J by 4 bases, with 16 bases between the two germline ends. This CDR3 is CASTPGLSLYGYTF. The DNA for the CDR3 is TGTGCCAGCACGCCAGGACTATCCCTCTATGGCTACACCTTC.

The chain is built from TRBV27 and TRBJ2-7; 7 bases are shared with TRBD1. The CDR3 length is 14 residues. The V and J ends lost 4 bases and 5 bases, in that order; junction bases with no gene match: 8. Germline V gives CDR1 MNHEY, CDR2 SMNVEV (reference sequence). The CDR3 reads CASSSRQGTDEQYF. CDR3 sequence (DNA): TGTGCCAGCAGTTCCCGACAGGGAACGGACGAGCAGTACTTC.

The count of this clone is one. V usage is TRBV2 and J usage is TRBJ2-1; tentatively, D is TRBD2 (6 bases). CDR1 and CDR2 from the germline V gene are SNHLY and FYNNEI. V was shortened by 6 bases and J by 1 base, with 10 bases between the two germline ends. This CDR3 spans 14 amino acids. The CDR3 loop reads CASRGGGSYNEQFF. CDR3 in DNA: TGTGCCAGCAGGGGTGGGGGGTCCTACAATGAGCAGTTCTTC.

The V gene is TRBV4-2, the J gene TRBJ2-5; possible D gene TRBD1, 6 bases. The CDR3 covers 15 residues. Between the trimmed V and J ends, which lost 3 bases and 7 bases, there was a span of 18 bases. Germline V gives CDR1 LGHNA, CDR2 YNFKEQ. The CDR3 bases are TGTGCCAGCAGCCAGGCTGAGGGGGTGGTAGGGACCCAGTACTTC. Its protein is CASSQAEGVVGTQYF.

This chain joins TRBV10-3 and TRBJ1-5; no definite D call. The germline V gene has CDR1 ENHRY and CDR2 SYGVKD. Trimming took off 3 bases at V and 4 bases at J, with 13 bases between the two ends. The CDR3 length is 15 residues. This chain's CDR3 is CAISDKDIKNQPQHF. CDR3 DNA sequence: TGTGCCATCAGTGACAAAGACATCAAGAATCAGCCCCAGCATTTT.

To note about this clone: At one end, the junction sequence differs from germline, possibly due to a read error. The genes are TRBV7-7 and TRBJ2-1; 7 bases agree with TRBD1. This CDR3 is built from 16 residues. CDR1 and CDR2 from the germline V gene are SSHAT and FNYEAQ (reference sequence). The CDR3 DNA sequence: TGTGCTAGCAGCTGGCGGACAGGAGGAAACTACAATGAGCAGTTCTTC. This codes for CASSWRTGGNYNEQFF.

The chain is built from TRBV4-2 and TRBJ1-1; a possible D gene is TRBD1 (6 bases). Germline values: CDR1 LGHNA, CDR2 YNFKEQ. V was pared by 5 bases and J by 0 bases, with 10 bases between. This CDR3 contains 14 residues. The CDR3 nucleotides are TGTGCCAGCAGCAAGGGACAATTGAACACTGAAGCTTTCTTT. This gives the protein CASSKGQLNTEAFF.